This T cell receptor (beta chain) was retrieved from a study of T-cell memory formation after mild COVID-19. V was pared by 8 bases and J by 0 bases, with 11 bases between. Germline V CDR1 and CDR2: SEHNR, FQNEAQ (reference sequence). The CDR3 loop spans 14 amino acids. TCRdb re-derived calls from the 5' RACE reads in MiXCR, one entry per CDR3 protein. Among some 450,000 distinct CDR3 sequences listed, under 20% were seen once. At least ten counts were recorded for this clonotype. This clonotype was obtained from a man aged 18-30 years who had mild COVID-19 (a few samples of this study predate the infection). Cell type and time point are not known. V and J are TRBV7-9 and TRBJ1-5, with D uncertain. The sequenced sample was PBMCs or a T cell subset sorted from them (not recorded which). The DNA of the CDR3 is TGTGCCAGCTCACGGACGGATAGCAATCAGCCCCAGCATTTT. Protein: CASSRTDSNQPQHF.